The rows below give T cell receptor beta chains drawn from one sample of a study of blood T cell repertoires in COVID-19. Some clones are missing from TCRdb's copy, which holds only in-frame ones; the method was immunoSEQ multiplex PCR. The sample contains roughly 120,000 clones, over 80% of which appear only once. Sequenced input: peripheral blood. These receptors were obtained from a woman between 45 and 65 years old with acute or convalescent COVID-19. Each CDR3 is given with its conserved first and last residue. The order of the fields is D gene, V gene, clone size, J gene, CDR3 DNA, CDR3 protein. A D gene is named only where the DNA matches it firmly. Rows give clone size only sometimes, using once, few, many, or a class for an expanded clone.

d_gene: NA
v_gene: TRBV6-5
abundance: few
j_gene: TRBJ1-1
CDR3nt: TGTGCCAGCAGTTACGGACAGAGAAACACTGAAGCTTTCTTT
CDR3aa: CASSYGQRNTEAFF

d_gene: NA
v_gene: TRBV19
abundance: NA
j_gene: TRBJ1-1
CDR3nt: TGTGCCAGTAGTGCGGGCCTGAACACTGAAGCTTTCTTT
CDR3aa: CASSAGLNTEAFF

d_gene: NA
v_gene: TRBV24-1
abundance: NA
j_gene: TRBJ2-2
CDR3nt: TGTGCCACCAGTGAGGGGGCGGTCGGGGAGCTGTTTTTT
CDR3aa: CATSEGAVGELFF

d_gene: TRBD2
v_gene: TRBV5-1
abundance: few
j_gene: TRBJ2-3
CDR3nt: TGCGCCAGCACTCGGACGGGGGGGGCTGGCACAGATACGCAGTATTTT
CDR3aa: CASTRTGGAGTDTQYF

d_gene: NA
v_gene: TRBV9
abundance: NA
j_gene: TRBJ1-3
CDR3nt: TGTGCCAGCAGCGACAGATCTGGAAACACCATATATTTT
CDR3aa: CASSDRSGNTIYF

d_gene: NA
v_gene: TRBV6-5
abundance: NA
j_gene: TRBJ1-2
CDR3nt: TGTGCCAGCAGTATCACGGGTAATGGCTACACCTTC
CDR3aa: CASSITGNGYTF

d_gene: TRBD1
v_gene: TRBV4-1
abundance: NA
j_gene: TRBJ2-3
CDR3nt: TGCGCCAGCAGCCAAGATACACCCGGGACAGGAACCCGTACGCAGTATTTT
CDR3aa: CASSQDTPGTGTRTQYF

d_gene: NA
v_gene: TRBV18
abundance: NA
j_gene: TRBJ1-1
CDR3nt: TGTGCCAGCTCGGGGGTGACAGGTTTATTAAATGAAGCTTTCTTT
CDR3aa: CASSGVTGLLNEAFF

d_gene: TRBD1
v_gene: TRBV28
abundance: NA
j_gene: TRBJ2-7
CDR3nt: TGTGCCAGCAGTTCCCCTCGACAGGGGGCGTACGAGCAGTACTTC
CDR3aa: CASSSPRQGAYEQYF

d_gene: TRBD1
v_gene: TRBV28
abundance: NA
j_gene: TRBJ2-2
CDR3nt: TGTGCCAGCTCGGGACAGGGGGCGGGCACCGGGGAGCTGTTTTTT
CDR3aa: CASSGQGAGTGELFF

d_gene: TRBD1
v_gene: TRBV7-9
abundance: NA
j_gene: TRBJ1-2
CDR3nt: TGTGCCAGCAGAGCCTCGGACAGGGGATATGGCTACACCTTC
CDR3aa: CASRASDRGYGYTF

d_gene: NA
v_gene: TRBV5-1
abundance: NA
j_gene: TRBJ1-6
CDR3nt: TGCGCCAGCAGCTTGTCCGGGGGAGATCGTTCACCCCTCCACTTT
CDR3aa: CASSLSGGDRSPLHF

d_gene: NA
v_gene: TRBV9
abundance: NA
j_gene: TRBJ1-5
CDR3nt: TGTGCCAGCAGCGCGGACTGGAATCAGCCCCAGCATTTT
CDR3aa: CASSADWNQPQHF

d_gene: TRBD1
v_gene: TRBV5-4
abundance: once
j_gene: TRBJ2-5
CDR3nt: TGTGCCAGCAGCTCCCGGGACAGGGCGGGCGAGACCCAGTACTTC
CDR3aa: CASSSRDRAGETQYF

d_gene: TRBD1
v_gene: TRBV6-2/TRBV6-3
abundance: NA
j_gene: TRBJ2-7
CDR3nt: TGTGCCAGCAGTACTGGGACAGGCCAGAGCTCCTACGAGCAGTACTTC
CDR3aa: CASSTGTGQSSYEQYF

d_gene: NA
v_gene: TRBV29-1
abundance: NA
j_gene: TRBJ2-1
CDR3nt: TGCAGCGTTCGAGGGAGCTCCTACAATGAGCAGTTCTTC
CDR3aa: CSVRGSSYNEQFF

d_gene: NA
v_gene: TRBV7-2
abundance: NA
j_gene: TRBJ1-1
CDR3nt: TGTGCCAGCAGCGCCGGGACACACCAAGGGGCTTTCTTT
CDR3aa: CASSAGTHQGAFF

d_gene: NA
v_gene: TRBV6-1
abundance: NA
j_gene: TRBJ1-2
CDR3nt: TGTGCCAGCAGTGAAGAAGCAGGGGCCAACTATGGCTACACCTTC
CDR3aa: CASSEEAGANYGYTF

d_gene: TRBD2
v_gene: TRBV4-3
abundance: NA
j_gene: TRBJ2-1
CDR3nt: TGCGCCAGCAGCTCACTAGCGGGCCACGAGCAGTTCTTC
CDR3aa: CASSSLAGHEQFF

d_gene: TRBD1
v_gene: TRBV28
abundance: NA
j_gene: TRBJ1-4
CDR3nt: TGTGCCAGCAGTTTGCCTGTGACAGGGGGCCAGGGGGAAAAACTGTTTTTT
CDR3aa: CASSLPVTGGQGEKLFF

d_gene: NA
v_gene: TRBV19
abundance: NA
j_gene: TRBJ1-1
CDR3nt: TGTGCCAGTAGTAGCACGGGTAGGCTGGGAGCTTTCTTT
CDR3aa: CASSSTGRLGAFF

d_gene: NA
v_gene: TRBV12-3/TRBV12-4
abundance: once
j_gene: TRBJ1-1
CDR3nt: TGTGCCAGCACCGTAGGGGCAGAAACTGAAGCTTTCTTT
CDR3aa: CASTVGAETEAFF

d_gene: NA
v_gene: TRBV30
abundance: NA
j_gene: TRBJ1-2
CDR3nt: TGTGCCTGGATCAAGGACAGAAGTAACTATGGCTACACCTTC
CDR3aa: CAWIKDRSNYGYTF

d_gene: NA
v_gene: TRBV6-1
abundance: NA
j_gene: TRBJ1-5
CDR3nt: TGTGCCAGCAGTGAAGCGCTTAGAGGTAATCAGCCCCAGCATTTT
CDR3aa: CASSEALRGNQPQHF

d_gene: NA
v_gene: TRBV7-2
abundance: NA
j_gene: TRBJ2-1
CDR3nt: TGTGCCAGCAGCTTACTTAGACTCAATGAGCAGTTCTTC
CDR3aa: CASSLLRLNEQFF

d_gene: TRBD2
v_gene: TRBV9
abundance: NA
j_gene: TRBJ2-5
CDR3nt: TGTGCCAGCAGCGTAGGACCTGGCGGGGGGGAAGAGACCCAGTACTTC
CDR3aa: CASSVGPGGGEETQYF

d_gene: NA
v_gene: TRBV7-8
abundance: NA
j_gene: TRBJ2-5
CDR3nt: TGTGCCAGCAGTCGGACATTCCAAGAGACCCAGTACTTC
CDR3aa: CASSRTFQETQYF

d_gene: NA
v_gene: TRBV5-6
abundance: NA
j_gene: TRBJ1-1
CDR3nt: TGTGCCAGCAGTCTTAACTCGGGAGCGTTCACTGAAGCTTTCTTT
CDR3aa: CASSLNSGAFTEAFF

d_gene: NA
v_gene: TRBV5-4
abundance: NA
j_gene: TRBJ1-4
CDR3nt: TGTGCCAGCAGCGACAGTGCAACTAATGAAAAACTGTTTTTT
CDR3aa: CASSDSATNEKLFF

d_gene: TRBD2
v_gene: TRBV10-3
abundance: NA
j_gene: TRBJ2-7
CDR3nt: TGTGCCATCAACCCCTTCCCAGCTAGCGGGAGAGACGAGCAGTACTTC
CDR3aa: CAINPFPASGRDEQYF

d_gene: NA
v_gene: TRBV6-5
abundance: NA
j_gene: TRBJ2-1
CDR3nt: TGTGCCAGCAGTTACGACAGTCTCAGCTCCTACAATGAGCAGTTCTTC
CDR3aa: CASSYDSLSSYNEQFF

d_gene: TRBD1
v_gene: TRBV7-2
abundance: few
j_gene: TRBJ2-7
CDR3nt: TGTGCCAGCAGCTTCATAGGGCCGGGACAGGGCTACGAGCAGTACTTC
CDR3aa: CASSFIGPGQGYEQYF

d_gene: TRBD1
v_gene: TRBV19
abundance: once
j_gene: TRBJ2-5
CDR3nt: TGTGCCAGTAGTACCCGGGGACAGTATAGGGGAGAGACCCAGTACTTC
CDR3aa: CASSTRGQYRGETQYF

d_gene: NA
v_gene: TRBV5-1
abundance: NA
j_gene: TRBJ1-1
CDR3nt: TGCGCCAGCAGCTTGGGACATCCGAACACTGAAGCTTTCTTT
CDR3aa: CASSLGHPNTEAFF

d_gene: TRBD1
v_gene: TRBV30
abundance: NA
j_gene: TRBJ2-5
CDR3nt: TGTGCCTGGAGTAAGAACAGGGGAGAGACCCAGTACTTC
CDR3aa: CAWSKNRGETQYF

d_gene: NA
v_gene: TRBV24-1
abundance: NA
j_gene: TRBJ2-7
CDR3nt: TGTGCCACCCAACAGGCAAACTCCTACGAGCAGTACTTC
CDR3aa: CATQQANSYEQYF

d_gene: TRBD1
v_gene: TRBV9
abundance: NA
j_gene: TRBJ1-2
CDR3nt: TGTGCCAGCGGAGGACAGGGGAGCTATGGCTACACCTTC
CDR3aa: CASGGQGSYGYTF

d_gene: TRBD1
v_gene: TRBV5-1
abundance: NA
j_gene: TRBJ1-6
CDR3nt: TGCGCCAGCAGCTTAGGAAAGGGACAGGATAATTCACCCCTCCACTTT
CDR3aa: CASSLGKGQDNSPLHF

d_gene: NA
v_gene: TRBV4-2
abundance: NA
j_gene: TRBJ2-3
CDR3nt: TGTGCCAGCAGCCAAGACCGGGGAGATACGCAGTATTTT
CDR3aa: CASSQDRGDTQYF

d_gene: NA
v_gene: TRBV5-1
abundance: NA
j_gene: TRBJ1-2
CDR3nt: TGCGCCAGCAGCCCCTCTGGGGGGGAGGTCTATGGCTACACCTTC
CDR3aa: CASSPSGGEVYGYTF

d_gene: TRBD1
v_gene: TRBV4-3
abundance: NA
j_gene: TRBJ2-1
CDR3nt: TGCGCCAGCAGCCAGATGGCCGGGACAGGCTACAATGAGCAGTTCTTC
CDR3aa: CASSQMAGTGYNEQFF

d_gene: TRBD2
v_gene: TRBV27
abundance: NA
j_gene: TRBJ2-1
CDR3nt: TGTGCCAGCAGTTCGCAGGGACTAGCGGTAAGCTCCTACAATGAGCAGTTCTTC
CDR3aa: CASSSQGLAVSSYNEQFF

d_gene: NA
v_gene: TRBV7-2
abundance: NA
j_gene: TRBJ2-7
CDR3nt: TGTGCCAGCAGCCTTTCTTACGAGCAGTACTTC
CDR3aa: CASSLSYEQYF

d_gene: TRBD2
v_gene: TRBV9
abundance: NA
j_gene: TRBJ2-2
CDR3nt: TGTGCCAGCAGCCCGGGACTAGCGGGGGCTATTACCGGGGAGCTGTTTTTT
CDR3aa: CASSPGLAGAITGELFF

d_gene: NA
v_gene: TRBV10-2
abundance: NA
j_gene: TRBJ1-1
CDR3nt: TGCGCCAGCAGGACGACAGGCTTAGACACTGAAGCTTTCTTT
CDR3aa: CASRTTGLDTEAFF

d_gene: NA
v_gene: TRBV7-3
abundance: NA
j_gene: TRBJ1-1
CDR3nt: TGTGCCAGCAGCTTCCTCGGGGGGCCTACTGAAGCTTTCTTT
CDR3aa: CASSFLGGPTEAFF

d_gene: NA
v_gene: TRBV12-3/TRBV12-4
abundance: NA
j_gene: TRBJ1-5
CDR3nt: TGTGCCAGCAGTGCAGCGCCTGAGCCCCAGCATTTT
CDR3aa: CASSAAPEPQHF

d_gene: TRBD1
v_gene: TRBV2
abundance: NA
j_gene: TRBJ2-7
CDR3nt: TGTGCCAGCAGGGGGACAGTGGGTGGAGAGCAGTACTTC
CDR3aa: CASRGTVGGEQYF

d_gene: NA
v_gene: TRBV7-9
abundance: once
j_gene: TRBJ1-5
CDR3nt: TGTGCCAGCAGCTTAGTAGTAGGGGCTCCCAATCAGCCCCAGCATTTT
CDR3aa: CASSLVVGAPNQPQHF

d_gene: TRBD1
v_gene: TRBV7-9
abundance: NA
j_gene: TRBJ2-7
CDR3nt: TGTGCCAGCAGCTTAGCGGGGACAGGGGCCTACGAGCAGTACTTC
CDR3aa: CASSLAGTGAYEQYF

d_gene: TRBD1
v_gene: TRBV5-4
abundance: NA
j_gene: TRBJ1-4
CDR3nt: TGTGCCAGCAGCGTCCGGGGACAGGGTAGGGAAAAACTGTTTTTT
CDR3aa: CASSVRGQGREKLFF

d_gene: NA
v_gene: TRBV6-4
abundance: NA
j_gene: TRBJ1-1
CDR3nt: TGTGCCAGCAGCCCCCAGGCGGGCTCCACTGAAGCTTTCTTT
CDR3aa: CASSPQAGSTEAFF

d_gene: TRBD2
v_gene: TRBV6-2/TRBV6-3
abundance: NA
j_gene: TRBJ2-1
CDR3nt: TGTGCCAGCAGCTCCTATAGCGGGAACTCCTACAATGAGCAGTTCTTC
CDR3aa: CASSSYSGNSYNEQFF

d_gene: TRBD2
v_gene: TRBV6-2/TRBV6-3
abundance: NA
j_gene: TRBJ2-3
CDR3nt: TGTGCCAGCAGTTACTCGTACCGACTAGCGGGGAGGGGGACAGATACGCAGTATTTT
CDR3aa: CASSYSYRLAGRGTDTQYF

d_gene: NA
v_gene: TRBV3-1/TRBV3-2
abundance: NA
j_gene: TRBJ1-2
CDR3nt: TGTGCCAGCAGCCAAGATCTTGGGTTTACAGGAGGGAACTATGGCTACACCTTC
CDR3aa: CASSQDLGFTGGNYGYTF

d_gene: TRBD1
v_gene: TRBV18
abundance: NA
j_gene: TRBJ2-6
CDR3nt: TGTGCCAGCTCACCTCAGGGGGCTAGGCTCTCTGGGGCCAACGTCCTGACTTTC
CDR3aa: CASSPQGARLSGANVLTF

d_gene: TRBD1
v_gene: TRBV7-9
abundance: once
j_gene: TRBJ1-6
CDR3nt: TGTGCCAGCAGCGAACAGGGGGGGGTAAATTCACCCCTCCACTTT
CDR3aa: CASSEQGGVNSPLHF

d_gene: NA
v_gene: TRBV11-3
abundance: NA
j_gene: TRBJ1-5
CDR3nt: TGTGCCAGCAGCTTAGTACGGGGTTGCAATCAGCCCCAGCATTTT
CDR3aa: CASSLVRGCNQPQHF

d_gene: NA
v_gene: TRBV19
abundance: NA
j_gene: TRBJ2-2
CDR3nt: TGTGCCAGTAGTATACCGCTAGCGCTTGGCGTCGGGGAGCTGTTTTTT
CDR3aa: CASSIPLALGVGELFF